This paragraph reports one T cell receptor (beta chain). What it recognizes is unknown. The data derive from a study of CD8 T cells in Susac syndrome. Study-wide points: Regarding the TCR sequencing and HLA analysis, the study admitted that a relatively small number of individuals were involved.

The CD8+ and CD4+ T cells were negatively isolated, with the TEMRA cells enriched by FACS. The CDR3 spans 16 residues. The V and J ends lost 3 bases and 5 bases respectively, with 15 bases between them. Germline CDR1 is KGHDR and CDR2 is SFDVKD. Random hexamers primed reverse transcription of about 0.45 to 1 ug RNA. Amplification of the TCR beta CDR3 was carried out by immunoSEQ multiplex PCR, which spanned a total of 54 Vbeta and 13 Jbeta segments. TCRdb re-analysed the immunoSEQ multiplex PCR reads in MiXCR, keeping a single row per CDR3 protein. The table records about 160,000 distinct CDR3 sequences, just over 90% of them present only once.

V is TRBV24-1 and J is TRBJ1-4; unclear D gene. The sequenced sample was CD4+ T cells from PBMCs. The sequence came from a human donor in good health. This CDR3 is CATSDTWTTKNEKLFF. CDR3 DNA sequence: TGTGCCACCAGTGATACCTGGACCACCAAGAATGAAAAACTGTTTTTT.